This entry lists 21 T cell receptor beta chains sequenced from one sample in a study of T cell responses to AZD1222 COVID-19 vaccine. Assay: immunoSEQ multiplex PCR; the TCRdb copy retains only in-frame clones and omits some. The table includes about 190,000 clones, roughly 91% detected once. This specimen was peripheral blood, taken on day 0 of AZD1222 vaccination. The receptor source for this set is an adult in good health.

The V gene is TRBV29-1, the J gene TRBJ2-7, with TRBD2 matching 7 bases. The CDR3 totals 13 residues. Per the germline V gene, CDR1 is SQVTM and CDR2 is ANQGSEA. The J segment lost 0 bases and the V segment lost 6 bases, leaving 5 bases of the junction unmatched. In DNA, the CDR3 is TGCAGCGTACCTAGCGGTAGCTCCTACGAGCAGTACTTC. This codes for CSVPSGSSYEQYF.

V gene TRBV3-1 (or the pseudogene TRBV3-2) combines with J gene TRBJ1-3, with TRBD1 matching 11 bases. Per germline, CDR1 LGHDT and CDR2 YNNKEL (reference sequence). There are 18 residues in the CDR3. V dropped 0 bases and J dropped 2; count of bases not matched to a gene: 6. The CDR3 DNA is TGTGCCAGCAGCCAAGATTACCCGGGACAGGGGGCTGGAAACACCATATATTTT. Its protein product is CASSQDYPGQGAGNTIYF.

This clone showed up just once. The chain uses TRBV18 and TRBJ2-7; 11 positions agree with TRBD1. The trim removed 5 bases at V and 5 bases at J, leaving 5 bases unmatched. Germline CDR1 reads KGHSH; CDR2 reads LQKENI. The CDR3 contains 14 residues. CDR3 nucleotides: TGTGCCAGCTCAAGGACAGGGGGCATCGACGAGCAGTACTTC. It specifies CASSRTGGIDEQYF.

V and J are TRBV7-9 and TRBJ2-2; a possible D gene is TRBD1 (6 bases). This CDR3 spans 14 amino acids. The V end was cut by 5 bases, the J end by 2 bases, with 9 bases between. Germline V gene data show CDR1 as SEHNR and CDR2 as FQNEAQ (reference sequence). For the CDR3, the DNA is TGTGCCAGCAGCCTGGGACAAAACACCGGGGAGCTGTTTTTT. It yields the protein CASSLGQNTGELFF. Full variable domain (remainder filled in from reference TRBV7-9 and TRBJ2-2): DTGVSQNPRHKITKRGQNVTFRCDPISEHNRLYWYRQTLGQGPEFLTYFQNEAQLEKSRLLSDRFSAERPKGSFSTLEIQRTEQGDSAMYLCASSLGQNTGELFFGEGSRLTVL.

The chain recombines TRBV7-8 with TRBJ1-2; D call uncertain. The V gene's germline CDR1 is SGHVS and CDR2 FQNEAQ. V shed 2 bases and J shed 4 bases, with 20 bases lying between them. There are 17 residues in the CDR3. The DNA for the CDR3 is TGTGCCAGCAGCTTAAAATCCAGTGCAGCTCTCACCTATGGCTACACCTTC. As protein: CASSLKSSAALTYGYTF.

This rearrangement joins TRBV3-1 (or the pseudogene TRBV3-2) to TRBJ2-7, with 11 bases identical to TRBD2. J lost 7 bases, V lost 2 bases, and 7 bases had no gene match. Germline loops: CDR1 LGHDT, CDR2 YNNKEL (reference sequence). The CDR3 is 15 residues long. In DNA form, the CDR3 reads TGTGCCAGCAGCCAACGGCTAGCGGGAGGTAGAGAGCAGTACTTC. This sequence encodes CASSQRLAGGREQYF.

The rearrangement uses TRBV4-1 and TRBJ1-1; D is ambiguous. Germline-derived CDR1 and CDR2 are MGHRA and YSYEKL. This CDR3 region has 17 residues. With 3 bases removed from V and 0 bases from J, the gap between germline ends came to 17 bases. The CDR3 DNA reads TGCGCCAGCAGCCACAACGTCCGGGAGGGATTGAACACTGAAGCTTTCTTT. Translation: CASSHNVREGLNTEAFF.

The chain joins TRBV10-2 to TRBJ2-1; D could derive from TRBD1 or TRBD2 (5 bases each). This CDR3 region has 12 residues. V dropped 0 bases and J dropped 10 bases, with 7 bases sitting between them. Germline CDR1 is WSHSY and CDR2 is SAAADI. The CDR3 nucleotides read TGCGCCAGCAGTGAGTCTGGGACCGAGCAGTTCTTC. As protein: CASSESGTEQFF.

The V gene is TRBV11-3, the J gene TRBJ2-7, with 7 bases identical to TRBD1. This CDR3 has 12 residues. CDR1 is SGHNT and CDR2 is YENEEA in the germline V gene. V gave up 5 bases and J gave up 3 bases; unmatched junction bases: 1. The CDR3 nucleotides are TGTGCCAGCAGCCGGGACAGCTACGAGCAGTACTTC. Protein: CASSRDSYEQYF.

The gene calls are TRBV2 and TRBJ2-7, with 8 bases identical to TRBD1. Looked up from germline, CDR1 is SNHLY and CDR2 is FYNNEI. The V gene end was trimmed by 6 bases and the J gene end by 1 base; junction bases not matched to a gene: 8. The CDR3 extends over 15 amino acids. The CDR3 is CASRKTGVRSYEQYF. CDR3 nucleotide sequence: TGTGCCAGCAGGAAGACAGGGGTTAGGTCCTACGAGCAGTACTTC.

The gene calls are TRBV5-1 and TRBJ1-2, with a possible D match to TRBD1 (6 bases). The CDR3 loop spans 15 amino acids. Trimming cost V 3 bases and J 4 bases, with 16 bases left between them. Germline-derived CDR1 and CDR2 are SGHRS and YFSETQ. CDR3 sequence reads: CASSSSITGSYGYTF. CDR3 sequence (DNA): TGCGCCAGCAGCTCCTCAATTACAGGGTCCTATGGCTACACCTTC.

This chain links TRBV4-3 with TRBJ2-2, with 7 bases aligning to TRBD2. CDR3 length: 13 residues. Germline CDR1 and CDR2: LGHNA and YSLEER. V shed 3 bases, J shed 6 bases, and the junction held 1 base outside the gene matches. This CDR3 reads CASSQGGSGELFF. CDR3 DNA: TGCGCCAGCAGCCAGGGAGGGTCCGGGGAGCTGTTTTTT.

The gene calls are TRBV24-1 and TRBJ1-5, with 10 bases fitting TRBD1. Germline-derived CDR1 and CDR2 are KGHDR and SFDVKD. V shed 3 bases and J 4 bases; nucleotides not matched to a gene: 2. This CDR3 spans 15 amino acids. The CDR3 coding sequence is TGTGCCACCAGTGATGGGACAGGGGTGAATCAGCCCCAGCATTTT. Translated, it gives CATSDGTGVNQPQHF.

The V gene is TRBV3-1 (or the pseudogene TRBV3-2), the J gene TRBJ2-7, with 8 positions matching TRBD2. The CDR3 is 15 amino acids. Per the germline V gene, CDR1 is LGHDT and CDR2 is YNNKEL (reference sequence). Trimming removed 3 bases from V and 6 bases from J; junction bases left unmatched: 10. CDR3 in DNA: TGTGCCAGCAGCCAGACCGGGACTAGGGTCTCCGAGCAGTACTTC. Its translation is CASSQTGTRVSEQYF.

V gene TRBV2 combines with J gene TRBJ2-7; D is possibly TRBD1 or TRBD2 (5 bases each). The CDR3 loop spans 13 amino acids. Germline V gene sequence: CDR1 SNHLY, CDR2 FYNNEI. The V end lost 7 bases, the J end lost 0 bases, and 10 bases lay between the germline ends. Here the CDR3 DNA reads TGTGCCAGCACAGGGACCCACTCCTACGAGCAGTACTTC. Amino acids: CASTGTHSYEQYF. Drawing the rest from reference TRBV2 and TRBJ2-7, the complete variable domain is EPEVTQTPSHQVTQMGQEVILRCVPISNHLYFYWYRQILGQKVEFLVSFYNNEISEKSEIFDDQFSVERPDGSNFTLKIRSTKLEDSAMYFCASTGTHSYEQYFGPGTRLTVT.

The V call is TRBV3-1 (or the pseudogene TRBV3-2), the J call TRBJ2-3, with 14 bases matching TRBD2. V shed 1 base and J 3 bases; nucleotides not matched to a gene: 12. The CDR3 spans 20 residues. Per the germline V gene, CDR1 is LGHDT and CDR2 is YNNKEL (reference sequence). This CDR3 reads CASSQVWSPGTSGSTDTQYF. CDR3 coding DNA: TGTGCCAGCAGCCAAGTCTGGTCCCCTGGGACTAGCGGGAGTACAGATACGCAGTATTTT.

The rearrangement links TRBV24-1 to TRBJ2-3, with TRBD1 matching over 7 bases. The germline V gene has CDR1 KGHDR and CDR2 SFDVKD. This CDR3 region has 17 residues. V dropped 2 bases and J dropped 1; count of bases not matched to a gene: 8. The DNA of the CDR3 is TGTGCCACCAGTGATTACGACAGGGAAAGGGGCACAGATACGCAGTATTTT. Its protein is CATSDYDRERGTDTQYF.

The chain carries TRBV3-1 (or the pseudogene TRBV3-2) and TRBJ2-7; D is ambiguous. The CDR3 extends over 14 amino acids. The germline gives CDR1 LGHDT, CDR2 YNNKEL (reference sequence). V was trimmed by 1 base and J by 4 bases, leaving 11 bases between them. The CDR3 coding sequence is TGTGCCAGCAGCCAAGGAGTCTTGGAATACGAGCAGTACTTC. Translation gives CASSQGVLEYEQYF.

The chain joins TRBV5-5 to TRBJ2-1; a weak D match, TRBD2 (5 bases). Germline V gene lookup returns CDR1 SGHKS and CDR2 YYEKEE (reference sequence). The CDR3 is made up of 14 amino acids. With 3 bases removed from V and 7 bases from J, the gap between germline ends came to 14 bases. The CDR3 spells CASSSGYQRNEQFF. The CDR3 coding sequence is TGTGCCAGCAGCTCGGGGTACCAGAGGAATGAGCAGTTCTTC.

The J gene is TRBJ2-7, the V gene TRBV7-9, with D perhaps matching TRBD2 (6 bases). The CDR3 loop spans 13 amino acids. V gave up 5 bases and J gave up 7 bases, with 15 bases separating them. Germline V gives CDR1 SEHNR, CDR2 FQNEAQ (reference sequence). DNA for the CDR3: TGTGCCAGCAGCATTAATACCGGGGGAGAGCAGTACTTC. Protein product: CASSINTGGEQYF.

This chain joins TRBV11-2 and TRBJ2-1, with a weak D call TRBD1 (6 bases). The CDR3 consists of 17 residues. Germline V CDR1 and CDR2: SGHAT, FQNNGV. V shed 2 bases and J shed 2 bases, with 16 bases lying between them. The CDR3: CASSLYTGSSAYNEQFF. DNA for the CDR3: TGTGCCAGCAGCTTATATACAGGGTCCTCGGCCTACAATGAGCAGTTCTTC.